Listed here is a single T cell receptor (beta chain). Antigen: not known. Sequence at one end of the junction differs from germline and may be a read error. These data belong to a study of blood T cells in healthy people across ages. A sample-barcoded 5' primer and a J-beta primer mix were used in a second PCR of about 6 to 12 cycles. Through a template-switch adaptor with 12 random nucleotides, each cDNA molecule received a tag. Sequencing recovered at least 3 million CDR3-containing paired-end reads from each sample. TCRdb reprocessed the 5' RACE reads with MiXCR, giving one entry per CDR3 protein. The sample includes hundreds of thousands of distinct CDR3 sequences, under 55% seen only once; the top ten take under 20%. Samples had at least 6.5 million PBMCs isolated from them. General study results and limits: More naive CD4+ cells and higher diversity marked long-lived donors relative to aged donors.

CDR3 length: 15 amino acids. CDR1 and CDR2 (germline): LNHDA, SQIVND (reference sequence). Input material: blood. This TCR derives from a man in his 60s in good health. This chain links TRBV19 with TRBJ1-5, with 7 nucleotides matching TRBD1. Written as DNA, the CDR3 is TGTGCCAGTAGTGAAGACAGGGTACCGAATCAGTCCCAGCATTTT. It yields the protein CASSEDRVPNQSQHF. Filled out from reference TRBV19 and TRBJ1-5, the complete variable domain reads DGGITQSPKYLFRKEGQNVTLSCEQNLNHDAMYWYRQDPGQGLRLIYYSQIVNDFQKGDIAEGYSVSREKKESFPLTVTSAQKNPTAFYLCASSEDRVPNQSQHFGDGTRLSIL.